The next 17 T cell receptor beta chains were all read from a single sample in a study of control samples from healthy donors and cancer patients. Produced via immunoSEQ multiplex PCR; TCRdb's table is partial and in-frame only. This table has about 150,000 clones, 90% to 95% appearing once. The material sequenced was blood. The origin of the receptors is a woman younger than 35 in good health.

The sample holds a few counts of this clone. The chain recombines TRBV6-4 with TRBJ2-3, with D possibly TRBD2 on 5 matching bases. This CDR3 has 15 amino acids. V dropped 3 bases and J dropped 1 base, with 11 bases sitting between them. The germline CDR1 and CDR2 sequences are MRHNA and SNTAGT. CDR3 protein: CASSETLSGTDTQYF. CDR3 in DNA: TGTGCCAGCAGTGAGACTCTTAGCGGCACAGATACGCAGTATTTT.

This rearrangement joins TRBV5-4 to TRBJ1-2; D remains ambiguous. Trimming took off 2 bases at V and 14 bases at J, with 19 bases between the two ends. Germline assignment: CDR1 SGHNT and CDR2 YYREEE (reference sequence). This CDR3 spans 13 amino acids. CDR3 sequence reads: CASSFSGPAGPTF. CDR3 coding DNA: TGTGCCAGCAGCTTCTCCGGGCCGGCGGGCCCTACCTTC.

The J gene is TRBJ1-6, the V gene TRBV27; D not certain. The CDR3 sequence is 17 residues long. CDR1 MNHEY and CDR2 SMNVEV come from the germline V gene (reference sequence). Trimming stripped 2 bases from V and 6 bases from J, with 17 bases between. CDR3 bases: TGTGCCAGCAGTTTAAAGCCACCTTACTTGGGTAATTCACCCCTCCACTTT. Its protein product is CASSLKPPYLGNSPLHF.

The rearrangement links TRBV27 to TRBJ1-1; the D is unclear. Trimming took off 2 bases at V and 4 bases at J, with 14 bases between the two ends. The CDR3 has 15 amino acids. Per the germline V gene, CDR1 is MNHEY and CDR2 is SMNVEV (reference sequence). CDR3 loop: CASSLVGLRVTEAFF. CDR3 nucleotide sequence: TGTGCCAGCAGTTTAGTAGGGCTTCGGGTCACTGAAGCTTTCTTT.

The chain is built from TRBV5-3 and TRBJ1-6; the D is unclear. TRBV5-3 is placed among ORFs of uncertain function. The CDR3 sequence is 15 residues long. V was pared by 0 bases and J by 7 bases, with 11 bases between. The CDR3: CARSLDGHDNSPLHF. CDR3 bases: TGTGCCAGAAGCTTGGATGGCCATGACAATTCACCCCTCCACTTT.

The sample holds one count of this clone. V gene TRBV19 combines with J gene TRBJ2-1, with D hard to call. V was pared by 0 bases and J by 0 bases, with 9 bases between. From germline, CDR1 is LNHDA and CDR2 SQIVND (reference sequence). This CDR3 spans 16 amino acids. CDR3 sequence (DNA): TGTGCCAGTAGTATAGACCGCTCGAGCTCCTACAATGAGCAGTTCTTC. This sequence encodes CASSIDRSSSYNEQFF.

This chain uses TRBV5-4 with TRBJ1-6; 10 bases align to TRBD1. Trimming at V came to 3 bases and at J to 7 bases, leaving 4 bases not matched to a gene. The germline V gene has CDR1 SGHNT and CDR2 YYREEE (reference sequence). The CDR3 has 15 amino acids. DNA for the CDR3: TGTGCCAGCAGCTCACCGGGACAGGGGAATTCACCCCTCCACTTT. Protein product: CASSSPGQGNSPLHF.

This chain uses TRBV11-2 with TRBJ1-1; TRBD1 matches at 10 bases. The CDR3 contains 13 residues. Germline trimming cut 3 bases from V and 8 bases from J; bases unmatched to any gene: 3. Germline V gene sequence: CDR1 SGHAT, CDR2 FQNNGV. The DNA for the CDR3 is TGTGCCAGCAGCTTCGACAGGGGGCGCGAAGCTTTCTTT. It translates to CASSFDRGREAFF.

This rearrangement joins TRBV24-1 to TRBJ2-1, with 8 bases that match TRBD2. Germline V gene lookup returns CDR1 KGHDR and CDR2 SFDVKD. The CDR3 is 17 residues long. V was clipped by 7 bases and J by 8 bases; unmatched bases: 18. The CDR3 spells CATSGQGRLAGMYEQFF. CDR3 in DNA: TGTGCCACCAGCGGGCAGGGGAGGTTAGCGGGAATGTATGAGCAGTTCTTC.

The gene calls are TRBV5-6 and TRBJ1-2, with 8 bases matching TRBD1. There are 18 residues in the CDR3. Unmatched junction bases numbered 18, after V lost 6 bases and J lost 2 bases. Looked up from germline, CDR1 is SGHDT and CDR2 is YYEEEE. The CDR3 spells CASTLFWGRGPTNYGYTF. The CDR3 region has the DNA TGTGCCAGCACCTTATTTTGGGGCAGGGGGCCGACGAACTATGGCTACACCTTC.

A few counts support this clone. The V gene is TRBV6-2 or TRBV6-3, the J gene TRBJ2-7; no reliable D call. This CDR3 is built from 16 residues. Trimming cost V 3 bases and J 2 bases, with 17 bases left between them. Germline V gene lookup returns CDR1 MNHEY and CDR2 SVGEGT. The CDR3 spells CASSYGWGKEPYEQYF. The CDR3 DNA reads TGTGCCAGCAGTTATGGGTGGGGAAAGGAGCCCTACGAGCAGTACTTC.

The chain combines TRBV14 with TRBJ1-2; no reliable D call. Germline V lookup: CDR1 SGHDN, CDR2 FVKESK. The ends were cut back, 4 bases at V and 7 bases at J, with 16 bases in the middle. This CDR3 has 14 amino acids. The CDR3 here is CASSPREEVFGYTF. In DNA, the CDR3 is TGTGCCAGCAGCCCACGCGAAGAGGTTTTTGGCTACACCTTC.

The CDR3, as DNA: TGTGCCAGTAGTGGGTCCTACGAGCAGTACTTC. Translating gives CASSGSYEQYF. The V and J genes are TRBV19 and TRBJ2-7, with D uncertain. V was cut by 5 bases and J by 1 base, with 3 bases left in between. This CDR3 contains 11 residues. CDR1 and CDR2 (germline): LNHDA, SQIVND (reference sequence).

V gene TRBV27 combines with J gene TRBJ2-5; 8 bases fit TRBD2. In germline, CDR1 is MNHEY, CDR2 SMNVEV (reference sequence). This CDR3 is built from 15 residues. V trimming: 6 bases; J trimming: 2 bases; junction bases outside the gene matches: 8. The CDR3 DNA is TGTGCCAGCAGGGCTCGGGGGGGGAGACAAGAGACCCAGTACTTC. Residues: CASRARGGRQETQYF.

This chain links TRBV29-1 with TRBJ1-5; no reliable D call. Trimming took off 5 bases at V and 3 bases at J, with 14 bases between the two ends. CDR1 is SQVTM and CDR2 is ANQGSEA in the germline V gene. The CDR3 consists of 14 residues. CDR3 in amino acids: CSVSSTGSNQPQHF. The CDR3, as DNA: TGCAGCGTTTCGAGCACCGGGTCCAATCAGCCCCAGCATTTT.

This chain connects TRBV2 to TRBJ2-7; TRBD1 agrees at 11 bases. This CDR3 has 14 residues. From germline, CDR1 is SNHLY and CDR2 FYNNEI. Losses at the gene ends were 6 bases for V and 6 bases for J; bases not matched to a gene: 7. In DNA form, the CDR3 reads TGTGCCAGCAGACCGGGACAGGGGGGCTCCGAGCAGTACTTC. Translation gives CASRPGQGGSEQYF.

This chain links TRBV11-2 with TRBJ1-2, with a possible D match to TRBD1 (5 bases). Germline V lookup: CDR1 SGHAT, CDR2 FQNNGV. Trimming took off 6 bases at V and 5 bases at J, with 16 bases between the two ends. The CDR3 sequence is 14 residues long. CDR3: CASSYPLGGYGYTF. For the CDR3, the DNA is TGTGCCAGCAGTTACCCCTTGGGGGGTTATGGCTACACCTTC.